The rows below give T cell receptor beta chains drawn from one sample of a study of Ad26.COV2.S vaccination and SARS-CoV-2 variants. Clones were sequenced by immunoSEQ multiplex PCR, and TCRdb holds only the in-frame ones, with some missing. The data show around 340,000 clones, with around nine tenths seen just once and approximately 4.5% held by the top ten. Source: peripheral blood, taken in a trial of Ad26.COV2.S vaccine versus placebo. The source of these receptors is a person aged 18-60 years who received the Ad26.COV2.S COVID-19 vaccine or a placebo. The CDR3 runs from the conserved cysteine through the conserved F or W. The D gene is left open where the match is weak. Part of the rows lack a size; the others show once, few, many or a class for expanded clones.

cdr3_nt | cdr3_aa | clone_size | j_call | v_call | d_call
TGTGCCAGCTCACCAATAAGTCTGAACACTGAAGCTTTCTTT | CASSPISLNTEAFF | - | TRBJ1-1 | TRBV18 | -
TGTGCCAGCAGCTTCGACAGCCTTGCCTATGGCTACACCTTC | CASSFDSLAYGYTF | - | TRBJ1-2 | TRBV7-2 | -
TGTGCCAGCACCTTGACAGGGCTGAGTTCACCCCTCCACTTT | CASTLTGLSSPLHF | - | TRBJ1-6 | TRBV6-5 | TRBD1
TGTGCCAGCAGTGAAGGGGGACTAGCGGGGGGCCGAGATACGCAGTATTTT | CASSEGGLAGGRDTQYF | - | TRBJ2-3 | TRBV6-1 | TRBD2
TGTGCCAGCAGTGATCCAGGGAGGGGAACTGAAGCTTTCTTT | CASSDPGRGTEAFF | - | TRBJ1-1 | TRBV6-1 | -
TGTGCGAGCAGCCAAGACGTGGGCCTAGCGGGATACAATGAGCAGTTCTTC | CASSQDVGLAGYNEQFF | - | TRBJ2-1 | TRBV14 | TRBD2
TGTGCCAGCAGCGTAGAGTCAGGGACTGGAAACACCATATATTTT | CASSVESGTGNTIYF | - | TRBJ1-3 | TRBV9 | -
TGTGCCAGCTCCGGGACTTCTAACTATGGCTACACCTTC | CASSGTSNYGYTF | - | TRBJ1-2 | TRBV7-9 | -
TGTGCCAGCAGTTACTCGGGGACAGGGGATGATCAGCCCCAGCATTTT | CASSYSGTGDDQPQHF | - | TRBJ1-5 | TRBV6-6 | TRBD1
TGTGCCAGCAGCTTGAAGGTGGGCCTCGAGCAGTACTTC | CASSLKVGLEQYF | - | TRBJ2-7 | TRBV5-5 | -
TGTGCCAGCAGCGTAAACATTGGGAATTGGCTGCAGTACTTC | CASSVNIGNWLQYF | few | TRBJ2-7 | TRBV2 | -
TGCGCCAGCAGCTTGGATCTCCAAGAGACCCAGTACTTC | CASSLDLQETQYF | - | TRBJ2-5 | TRBV5-1 | -
TGTGCCAGCCAACAGGGAACTGGAAACACCATATATTTT | CASQQGTGNTIYF | - | TRBJ1-3 | TRBV9 | -
TGTGCCAGCAGCGCCGGGACAGGGGGGACCTATGGCTACACCTTC | CASSAGTGGTYGYTF | - | TRBJ1-2 | TRBV4-2 | TRBD1
TGTGCCAGCAACTCGGGTCTAGCTCCCGGGGAGCTGTTTTTT | CASNSGLAPGELFF | - | TRBJ2-2 | TRBV28 | -
TGTGCCAGCAGGACTAGCGGGAGGTCCTACAATGAGCAGTTCTTC | CASRTSGRSYNEQFF | - | TRBJ2-1 | TRBV6-5 | TRBD2
TGCGCCAGCAGCTTGGAGGGCAACTCTGGAAACACCATATATTTT | CASSLEGNSGNTIYF | few | TRBJ1-3 | TRBV5-1 | -
TGCGCCAGCGGTACCGGGACAGGGAACTACAATGAGCAGTTCTTC | CASGTGTGNYNEQFF | - | TRBJ2-1 | TRBV5-1 | TRBD1